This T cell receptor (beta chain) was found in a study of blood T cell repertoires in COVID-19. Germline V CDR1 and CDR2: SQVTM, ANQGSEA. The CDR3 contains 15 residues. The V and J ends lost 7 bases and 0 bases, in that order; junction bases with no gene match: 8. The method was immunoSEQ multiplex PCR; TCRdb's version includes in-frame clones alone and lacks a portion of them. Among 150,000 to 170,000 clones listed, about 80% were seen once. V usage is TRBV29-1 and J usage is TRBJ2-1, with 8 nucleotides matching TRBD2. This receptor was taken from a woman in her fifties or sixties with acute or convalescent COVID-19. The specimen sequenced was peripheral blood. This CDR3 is CSARTSRASYNEQFF. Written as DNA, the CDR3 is TGCAGCGCCCGGACTAGCCGCGCCTCCTACAATGAGCAGTTCTTC.